The next 21 T cell receptor beta chains were all read from a single sample in a study of blood T cell repertoires in COVID-19. Measured with immunoSEQ multiplex PCR; TCRdb has only the in-frame clones, and not every one. The data show 68,000 or so clones, around 84% seen once. Sequencing input: peripheral blood. These receptors all come from a man in his fifties or sixties with acute or convalescent COVID-19.

The V call is TRBV7-9, the J call TRBJ1-1, with D possibly matching TRBD1 (5 bases). Looked up from germline, CDR1 is SEHNR and CDR2 is FQNEAQ (reference sequence). V was pared by 4 bases and J by 6 bases, with 15 bases between. This CDR3 spans 14 amino acids. CDR3 coding DNA: TGTGCCAGCAGCTCCAGGGTATCCAACGCTGAAGCTTTCTTT. Amino acids: CASSSRVSNAEAFF. Complete variable domain (other parts from reference TRBV7-9 and TRBJ1-1): DTGVSQNPRHKITKRGQNVTFRCDPISEHNRLYWYRQTLGQGPEFLTYFQNEAQLEKSRLLSDRFSAERPKGSFSTLEIQRTEQGDSAMYLCASSSRVSNAEAFFGQGTRLTVV.

The chain is built from TRBV7-9 and TRBJ1-5; D unresolved. The CDR3 covers 12 residues. With 4 bases removed from V and 7 bases from J, the gap between germline ends came to 8 bases. Germline CDR1 and CDR2: SEHNR and FQNEAQ (reference sequence). The chain's CDR3 is CASSSPEQPQHF. The CDR3 DNA is TGTGCCAGCAGCTCCCCGGAGCAGCCCCAGCATTTT.

CDR3 coding DNA: TGTGCCAGCAGCGCTCGAGGGTATGGCTACACCTTC. Residues: CASSARGYGYTF. The chain couples TRBV5-5 to TRBJ1-2; D uncertain. The CDR3 has 12 residues. V dropped 4 bases and J dropped 5 bases, with 9 bases sitting between them. Germline V gene lookup returns CDR1 SGHKS and CDR2 YYEKEE (reference sequence).

As DNA, the CDR3 is TGTGCCAGCAGCCGCCGACAGGGAAACTACGAGCAGTACTTC. The encoded protein is CASSRRQGNYEQYF. This chain connects TRBV6-6 to TRBJ2-7; 7 nucleotides align to TRBD1. The germline V gene has CDR1 MNHNY and CDR2 SVGAGI (reference sequence). This CDR3 is built from 14 residues. J gave up 3 bases and V 6 bases, and 8 bases lay outside the gene matches.

The CDR3 DNA reads TGTGCCAGCAGCTCACGGGGTAGCGAGATAGTAGCCAAAAACATTCAGTACTTC. Translating it yields CASSSRGSEIVAKNIQYF. The chain has TRBV11-3 and TRBJ2-4; D might be TRBD2 (5 bases). The V end lost 4 bases, the J end lost 0 bases, and 19 bases lay between the germline ends. The germline CDR1 and CDR2 sequences are SGHNT and YENEEA. The CDR3 has 18 residues.

In DNA form, the CDR3 reads TGTGCCAGCAGTATCCGGGACAGCATTTGGTACACTGAAGCTTTCTTT. This sequence encodes CASSIRDSIWYTEAFF. The rearrangement links TRBV7-8 to TRBJ1-1, with 7 nucleotides matching TRBD1. This CDR3 has 16 amino acids. The junction had 13 bases not matched to a gene; V was cut back by 6 bases and J by 3 bases. Germline V gene sequence: CDR1 SGHVS, CDR2 FQNEAQ.

This sequence joins TRBV21-1 and TRBJ2-2; the table names TRBD2, a call not compared with the DNA. TRBV21-1 is shown as a pseudogene. This CDR3 comprises 19 residues. The CDR3 DNA sequence: TGTGCCAGCAGCAAAGTTAGGACTAGCGGAGGCATTTACACCGGGGAGCTGTTTTTT. This codes for CASSKVRTSGGIYTGELFF.

V usage is TRBV6-5 and J usage is TRBJ2-7; 9 bases line up with TRBD1. Germline V gene lookup returns CDR1 MNHEY and CDR2 SVGAGI. The CDR3 is 16 amino acids. The V gene end was trimmed by 2 bases and the J gene end by 2 bases; junction bases not matched to a gene: 7. CDR3 in DNA: TGTGCCAGCAGTTACGCGGGACAGGGAAAAACCTACGAGCAGTACTTC. Its protein is CASSYAGQGKTYEQYF.

The chain is built from TRBV7-8 and TRBJ1-5; the match to TRBD1 covers 8 bases. V shed 1 base and J 6 bases; nucleotides not matched to a gene: 2. Looked up from germline, CDR1 is SGHVS and CDR2 is FQNEAQ. The CDR3 has 14 amino acids. The CDR3 DNA is TGTGCCAGCAGCTTAGGCAGGGGGCCTCAGCCCCAGCATTTT. This codes for CASSLGRGPQPQHF.

The chain has TRBV27 and TRBJ1-2; 9 nucleotides align to TRBD1. CDR1 is MNHEY and CDR2 is SMNVEV in the germline V gene (reference sequence). The V gene end was trimmed by 3 bases and the J gene end by 6 bases; junction bases not matched to a gene: 5. This CDR3 has 14 residues. The DNA of the CDR3 is TGTGCCAGCAGTTTTAGCGACAGGGGGGATGGCTACACCTTC. It encodes CASSFSDRGDGYTF.

The rearrangement uses TRBV28 and TRBJ2-3; D perhaps matches TRBD2 (5 bases). V was pared by 6 bases and J by 11 bases, with 21 bases between. Germline V gene sequence: CDR1 MDHEN, CDR2 SYDVKM. The CDR3 runs to 14 residues. DNA for the CDR3: TGTGCCAGCAGACAGAGCGGAGCCGGAGTTGGGCAGTATTTT. Translating it yields CASRQSGAGVGQYF.

This clone was detected only once. V gene TRBV7-2 combines with J gene TRBJ2-3; 10 bases agree with TRBD1. This CDR3 is 14 amino acids long. Trimming removed 6 bases from V and 3 bases from J; junction bases left unmatched: 3. Germline loops: CDR1 SGHTA, CDR2 FQGNSA. The CDR3, as DNA: TGTGCCAGCAGAACGGGACAGGGGACAGATACGCAGTATTTT. Translated, it gives CASRTGQGTDTQYF.

J is TRBJ2-4 and V is TRBV5-4, with D maybe TRBD2 (5 bases). The CDR3 spans 13 residues. Germline V CDR1 and CDR2: SGHNT, YYREEE (reference sequence). Trimming cost V 0 bases and J 9 bases, with 10 bases left between them. CDR3 sequence: CASSLGDAGIQYF. CDR3 sequence (DNA): TGTGCCAGCAGCTTGGGCGATGCGGGCATTCAGTACTTC.

V and J are TRBV19 and TRBJ1-6; D possibly corresponds to TRBD1 (6 bases). V was cut by 3 bases and J by 10 bases, with 13 bases left in between. The CDR3 runs 14 residues. Germline V gene data show CDR1 as LNHDA and CDR2 as SQIVND (reference sequence). CDR3 region: CASSIDRRFSPLHF. For the CDR3, the DNA is TGTGCCAGTAGTATCGACAGGCGTTTCTCACCCCTCCACTTT. Using reference TRBV19 and TRBJ1-6 for the parts outside the CDR3, the full variable domain is DGGITQSPKYLFRKEGQNVTLSCEQNLNHDAMYWYRQDPGQGLRLIYYSQIVNDFQKGDIAEGYSVSREKKESFPLTVTSAQKNPTAFYLCASSIDRRFSPLHFGNGTRLTVT.

In its sample, this clone was seen once. V is TRBV4-1 and J is TRBJ2-5; possible D gene TRBD2, 6 bases. This CDR3 is built from 15 residues. The germline V gene encodes CDR1 MGHRA and CDR2 YSYEKL. V lost 0 bases and J lost 1, with 9 bases in between. The CDR3 spells CASSQEGRPQETQYF. For the CDR3, the DNA is TGCGCCAGCAGCCAAGAAGGGAGGCCCCAAGAGACCCAGTACTTC.

This clone was seen a single time. V and J are TRBV6-5 and TRBJ1-3; no clear D. Germline values: CDR1 MNHEY, CDR2 SVGAGI. The V end was cut by 9 bases, the J end by 5 bases, with 8 bases between. CDR3 length equals 11 residues. DNA for the CDR3: TGTGCCAGTTCCGAGAGAAACACCATATATTTT. Amino acids: CASSERNTIYF.

This chain links TRBV4-2 with TRBJ2-7, with D uncertain. CDR1 is LGHNA, CDR2 YNFKEQ, per germline. V lost 2 bases, J lost 0 bases, and 14 bases lay in between. The CDR3 has 16 amino acids. The CDR3 loop reads CASSQYEPSTSYEQYF. CDR3 nucleotides: TGTGCCAGCAGCCAATACGAACCCTCTACCTCCTACGAGCAGTACTTC.

This chain uses TRBV4-1 with TRBJ1-5, with D possibly matching TRBD1 (6 bases). The CDR3 contains 14 residues. The V end was cut by 3 bases, the J end by 5 bases, with 11 bases between. Germline CDR1 and CDR2: MGHRA and YSYEKL. The CDR3 loop is CASSQLGAYQPQHF. The CDR3 DNA follows: TGCGCCAGCAGCCAGCTGGGGGCTTATCAGCCCCAGCATTTT.

This clone was found a few times. The V and J genes are TRBV29-1 and TRBJ2-1, with 9 bases matching TRBD2. V lost 4 bases, J lost 3 bases, and 7 bases stayed unmatched. This CDR3 spans 15 amino acids. CDR1 is SQVTM and CDR2 is ANQGSEA in the germline V gene. CDR3: CSVAGREGFYNEQFF. The CDR3 nucleotides read TGCAGCGTTGCGGGGCGGGAGGGCTTCTACAATGAGCAGTTCTTC.

The chain has TRBV5-1 and TRBJ2-2, with D maybe TRBD2 (7 bases). CDR3 length: 16 residues. V lost 0 bases and J lost 6, with 15 bases in between. Looked up from germline, CDR1 is SGHRS and CDR2 is YFSETQ. The chain's CDR3 is CASSLEGGGRPGELFF. In nucleotides, the CDR3 is TGCGCCAGCAGCTTGGAGGGCGGGGGCCGCCCCGGGGAGCTGTTTTTT.

The V gene is TRBV18, the J gene TRBJ1-2; tentative D call: TRBD1 (5 bases). The V end lost 4 bases, the J end lost 3 bases, and 36 bases lay between the germline ends. Per germline, CDR1 KGHSH and CDR2 LQKENI. The CDR3 spans 22 residues. CDR3 region: CASSLSLDNLGRWDSKDYGYTF. As DNA, the CDR3 is TGTGCCAGCTCACTAAGTCTCGATAATCTGGGTAGGTGGGACTCAAAAGACTATGGCTACACCTTC.